The clone carrying this TCR beta chain was counted a few times. No antigen is known for it. The CDR3 covers 15 residues. Germline-derived CDR1 and CDR2 are SEHNR and FQNEAQ (reference sequence). Trimming at V came to 0 bases and at J to 3 bases, leaving 4 bases not matched to a gene. Individually, cDNA molecules had unique molecular identifiers attached to them. TCRdb redid the calling of the 5' RACE reads with MiXCR, one entry per CDR3 protein. The sample carries about 98,000 distinct CDR3 sequences, approximately 10% recorded once. The sample belongs to a study of early T cells in non-severe SARS-CoV-2 infection. Study-level background: From unsorted whole blood, bulk RNA was sequenced, and the chains remained unpaired. General study results and limits: The VDJdb matching leaned toward anti-spike CD8 responses and overlooked private and CD4 specificities.

The receptor was derived from an adult who was a healthcare worker with PCR-confirmed SARS-CoV-2 infection or an uninfected control (not recorded which). The chain employs TRBV7-9 and TRBJ2-5, with 7 bases fitting TRBD1. Material: whole blood. The CDR3 protein is CASSLARQGKETQYF. The CDR3 nucleotides are TGTGCCAGCAGCTTAGCCCGACAGGGAAAAGAGACCCAGTACTTC.